Following are 30 T cell receptor beta chains from one sample sequenced in a study of blood T cell repertoires in COVID-19. The assay was immunoSEQ multiplex PCR, and TCRdb's table has in-frame clones only and misses some. In the table there are roughly 240,000 clones, approximately 90% of which are singletons. The source material was PBMCs or T cells enriched from blood (not recorded which). Source of these receptors: a man in his fifties who had been exposed to COVID-19.

This clone has only one observation. The chain is built from TRBV7-3 and TRBJ2-5, with 9 bases matching TRBD2. With 11 bases clipped from V and 2 bases from J, the junction kept 9 bases outside the gene matches. The CDR3 consists of 14 residues. CDR1 and CDR2 (germline): SGHTA, FQGTGA. CDR3 nucleotide sequence: TGTGCCTGGCCAGGACTAGCGATTCAAGAGACCCAGTACTTC. It is translated as CAWPGLAIQETQYF.

CDR3 DNA: TGTGCCAGCTTCCGTGGAGGGACGGCAGATACGCAGTATTTT. It translates to CASFRGGTADTQYF. The V and J genes are TRBV2 and TRBJ2-3, with a tentative D call TRBD2 (6 bases). Trimming took off 8 bases at V and 4 bases at J, with 16 bases between the two ends. Germline V gene lookup returns CDR1 SNHLY and CDR2 FYNNEI. The CDR3 consists of 14 residues. The whole variable domain, filled in from reference TRBV2 and TRBJ2-3, reads EPEVTQTPSHQVTQMGQEVILRCVPISNHLYFYWYRQILGQKVEFLVSFYNNEISEKSEIFDDQFSVERPDGSNFTLKIRSTKLEDSAMYFCASFRGGTADTQYFGPGTRLTVL.

The chain employs TRBV28 and TRBJ2-7; D is unclear. The CDR3 loop spans 13 amino acids. Deletions cut 6 bases from V and 6 bases from J, with 15 bases between. The V gene's germline CDR1 is MDHEN and CDR2 SYDVKM. The CDR3 loop reads CASSRVGWSEQYV. In DNA, the CDR3 is TGTGCCAGCAGCCGCGTCGGGTGGTCCGAGCAGTACGTC.

The chain links TRBV9 to TRBJ1-3, with a tentative D call TRBD1 (5 bases). The CDR3 loop spans 17 amino acids. The germline V gene encodes CDR1 SGDLS and CDR2 YYNGEE. V dropped 0 bases and J dropped 3 bases, with 16 bases sitting between them. The CDR3 loop reads CASSVESIGGYGNTIYF. Here the CDR3 DNA reads TGTGCCAGCAGCGTAGAATCTATCGGGGGATATGGAAACACCATATATTTT.

V is TRBV18 and J is TRBJ2-1; TRBD2 agrees at 7 bases. CDR1 and CDR2 (germline): KGHSH, LQKENI. V dropped 3 bases and J dropped 7; count of bases not matched to a gene: 6. The CDR3 totals 14 residues. For the CDR3, the DNA is TGTGCCAGCTCACCGGTCCCGGGGGGTAATGAGCAGTTCTTC. Encoded protein: CASSPVPGGNEQFF.

This chain links TRBV2 with TRBJ2-5; 9 bases match TRBD2. CDR1 and CDR2 (germline): SNHLY, FYNNEI. J was trimmed by 2 bases and V by 4 bases; bases with no gene match: 5. CDR3 length equals 15 residues. The CDR3 sequence: CASSASGVGQETQYF. For the CDR3, the DNA is TGTGCCAGCAGTGCTAGCGGGGTGGGGCAAGAGACCCAGTACTTC. The whole variable domain, filled in from reference TRBV2 and TRBJ2-5, reads EPEVTQTPSHQVTQMGQEVILRCVPISNHLYFYWYRQILGQKVEFLVSFYNNEISEKSEIFDDQFSVERPDGSNFTLKIRSTKLEDSAMYFCASSASGVGQETQYFGPGTRLLVL.

This rearrangement joins TRBV27 to TRBJ1-1; the match to TRBD1 covers 7 bases. The V segment lost 6 bases and the J segment 4 bases; nucleotides outside the gene matches: 14. Germline assignment: CDR1 MNHEY and CDR2 SMNVEV (reference sequence). The CDR3 length is 16 residues. CDR3 region: CASRQSPGPGGTEAFF. As DNA, the CDR3 is TGTGCCAGCAGACAGTCCCCGGGACCAGGGGGCACTGAAGCTTTCTTT.

The chain links TRBV18 to TRBJ2-1; 7 bases agree with TRBD2. V lost 2 bases to trimming and J lost 7 bases; unmatched junction nucleotides: 5. Germline V gene sequence: CDR1 KGHSH, CDR2 LQKENI. The CDR3 is made up of 14 amino acids. CDR3 DNA sequence: TGTGCCAGCTCACCATTCGTCGGGGGGAATGAGCAGTTCTTC. Translating gives CASSPFVGGNEQFF. Looking up the rest from reference TRBV18 and TRBJ2-1 gives the full variable domain: NAGVMQNPRHLVRRRGQEARLRCSPMKGHSHVYWYRQLPEEGLKFMVYLQKENIIDESGMPKERFSAEFPKEGPSILRIQQVVRGDSAAYFCASSPFVGGNEQFFGPGTRLTVL.

The V gene is TRBV9, the J gene TRBJ2-7, with 10 bases lining up with TRBD2. The CDR3 has 14 residues. V lost 0 bases to trimming and J lost 3 bases; unmatched junction nucleotides: 0. Germline V lookup: CDR1 SGDLS, CDR2 YYNGEE. CDR3 nucleotides: TGTGCCAGCAGCGTAGGACTAGCGGGCTACGAGCAGTACTTC. Protein: CASSVGLAGYEQYF.

Concerning this clone itself: Different DNA sequences within this sample yield the same CDR3. The V call is TRBV18, the J call TRBJ1-2, with a weak D call TRBD1 (6 bases). The germline gives CDR1 KGHSH, CDR2 LQKENI. CDR3 length: 14 amino acids. V was clipped by 2 bases and J by 2 bases, with 9 bases between them. This CDR3 reads CASSPGQGNYGYTF. CDR3 bases: TGTGCCAGCTCACCAGGGCAGGGGAACTATGGCTACACCTTC. The variable domain in full, with the rest retrieved from reference TRBV18 and TRBJ1-2, is NAGVMQNPRHLVRRRGQEARLRCSPMKGHSHVYWYRQLPEEGLKFMVYLQKENIIDESGMPKERFSAEFPKEGPSILRIQQVVRGDSAAYFCASSPGQGNYGYTFGSGTRLTVV.

The CDR3 DNA follows: TGTGCCAGCAGCGGATTACGGCGGGGGGCTGGAAACACCATATATTTT. This encodes CASSGLRRGAGNTIYF. J is TRBJ1-3 and V is TRBV5-8; TRBD1 might be the D (5 bases). Trimming left V 4 bases short and J 2 bases short, with 16 bases between. Germline-derived CDR1 and CDR2 are SGHTS and YDEGEE. CDR3 length: 16 residues. Together with reference TRBV5-8 and TRBJ1-3, the CDR3 gives the full variable domain: EAGVTQSPTHLIKTRGQQATLRCSPISGHTSVYWYQQALGLGLQFLLWYDEGEERNRGNFPPRFSGRQFPNYSSELNVNALELEDSALYLCASSGLRRGAGNTIYFGEGSWLTVV.

This chain links TRBV2 with TRBJ1-5, with D possibly matching TRBD1 (5 bases). Germline CDR1 SNHLY, CDR2 FYNNEI. Between the trimmed V and J ends, which lost 2 bases and 7 bases, there was a span of 24 bases. CDR3 length equals 18 residues. In DNA, the CDR3 is TGTGCCAGCAGTGAAAGGGGCAGGGAAGTTGACAAGATCCAGCCCCAGCATTTT. Its protein is CASSERGREVDKIQPQHF. The full variable domain, in which reference TRBV2 and TRBJ1-5 provide the parts outside the CDR3, is EPEVTQTPSHQVTQMGQEVILRCVPISNHLYFYWYRQILGQKVEFLVSFYNNEISEKSEIFDDQFSVERPDGSNFTLKIRSTKLEDSAMYFCASSERGREVDKIQPQHFGDGTRLSIL.

The genes are TRBV24-1 and TRBJ1-1, with D perhaps TRBD1 (6 bases). The CDR3 is made up of 16 amino acids. Germline V gene sequence: CDR1 KGHDR, CDR2 SFDVKD. V lost 3 bases and J lost 1, with 14 bases in between. DNA for the CDR3: TGTGCCACCAGTGATGCCGGGCGGGGGGCGAACACTGAAGCTTTCTTT. Translation: CATSDAGRGANTEAFF.

The chain combines TRBV5-1 with TRBJ2-7, with D maybe TRBD1 (6 bases). The CDR3 consists of 15 residues. Deletions cut 4 bases from V and 2 bases from J, with 16 bases between. From germline, CDR1 is SGHRS and CDR2 YFSETQ. The CDR3 spells CASSITRGLTYEQYF. The CDR3 coding sequence is TGCGCCAGCAGCATTACCAGGGGTTTAACCTACGAGCAGTACTTC.

This chain joins TRBV9 and TRBJ2-2; D unresolved. The V and J ends lost 2 bases and 0 bases respectively, with 5 bases between them. Germline-derived CDR1 and CDR2 are SGDLS and YYNGEE. This CDR3 is 14 amino acids long. CDR3 sequence reads: CASSVISNTGELFF. CDR3 DNA sequence: TGTGCCAGCAGCGTTATTTCGAACACCGGGGAGCTGTTTTTT.

This chain uses TRBV5-1 with TRBJ1-6; 11 bases map to TRBD1. V shed 4 bases, J shed 9 bases, and the junction held 6 bases outside the gene matches. Germline CDR1 is SGHRS and CDR2 is YFSETQ. The CDR3 covers 15 residues. CDR3: CASSPGDRGASPLHF. CDR3 in DNA: TGCGCCAGCAGCCCGGGGGACAGGGGGGCTTCACCCCTCCACTTT.

In regard to this clone: Different DNA sequences within this sample yield the same CDR3. The chain combines TRBV29-1 with TRBJ1-2, with TRBD1 matching over 7 bases. V was pared by 4 bases and J by 5 bases, with 7 bases of the junction left unmatched. Germline-derived CDR1 and CDR2 are SQVTM and ANQGSEA. CDR3 length equals 13 residues. In DNA, the CDR3 is TGCAGCGTTGGAGGGGGCGCCGGTTATGGCTACACCTTC. Residues: CSVGGGAGYGYTF.

The chain links TRBV2 to TRBJ1-2; 12 nucleotides match TRBD1. The CDR3 has 13 amino acids. From germline, CDR1 is SNHLY and CDR2 FYNNEI. Germline trimming cut 8 bases from V and 5 bases from J; bases unmatched to any gene: 3. Written as DNA, the CDR3 is TGTGCCAGCGGGGACAGGGGGCTATATGGCTACACCTTC. It specifies CASGDRGLYGYTF.

The chain recombines TRBV2 with TRBJ1-2; D gene unclear. Trimming stripped 6 bases from V and 4 bases from J, with 12 bases between. The V gene's germline CDR1 is SNHLY and CDR2 FYNNEI. The CDR3 has 13 amino acids. The CDR3, as DNA: TGTGCCAGCAGGAGCGGAGCAATCTATGGCTACACCTTC. Amino acid sequence: CASRSGAIYGYTF.

This rearrangement joins TRBV7-9 to TRBJ2-2; 9 nucleotides line up with TRBD2. Germline CDR1 SEHNR, CDR2 FQNEAQ (reference sequence). The CDR3 is 18 residues long. V trimming: 6 bases; J trimming: 4 bases; junction bases outside the gene matches: 15. This chain's CDR3 is CASSIRKGSGSLTGELFF. The CDR3 DNA is TGTGCCAGCAGTATTAGGAAGGGTAGCGGGAGCCTCACCGGGGAGCTGTTTTTT.

This clone was detected only once. The rearrangement uses TRBV24-1 and TRBJ1-4; TRBD1 agrees at 9 bases. The CDR3 sequence is 15 residues long. Germline CDR1 KGHDR, CDR2 SFDVKD. The V and J ends lost 4 bases and 8 bases, in that order; junction bases with no gene match: 7. CDR3 amino acids: CATSDPRGTGEKLFF. The CDR3 bases are TGTGCCACCAGTGACCCTCGGGGGACAGGGGAAAAACTGTTTTTT.

The chain uses TRBV5-4 and TRBJ2-5; 15 bases align to TRBD2. This CDR3 spans 16 amino acids. From germline, CDR1 is SGHNT and CDR2 YYREEE (reference sequence). The J segment lost 5 bases and the V segment lost 4 bases, leaving 6 bases of the junction unmatched. The DNA of the CDR3 is TGTGCCAGCAGCCGGACTAGCGGGGGGGACCGGGAGACCCAGTACTTC. Its translation: CASSRTSGGDRETQYF.

The rearrangement links TRBV29-1 to TRBJ1-4, with TRBD1 as a possible D gene (6 bases). This CDR3 region has 15 residues. Between the trimmed V and J ends, which lost 6 bases and 8 bases, there was a span of 22 bases. The germline CDR1 and CDR2 sequences are SQVTM and ANQGSEA. The CDR3 spells CSVTKTGHAGEKLFF. CDR3 DNA: TGCAGCGTGACTAAAACGGGACACGCAGGGGAAAAACTGTTTTTT.

A note on this clone: Other nucleotide sequences in the sample specify the same CDR3. The chain is built from TRBV6-5 and TRBJ2-2; 7 positions match TRBD1. Trimming took 7 bases from V and 2 from J; bases not matched to a gene: 1. The CDR3 runs 13 residues. CDR1 is MNHEY and CDR2 is SVGAGI in the germline V gene. The CDR3 DNA sequence: TGTGCCAGCAAGGGGGCCAACACCGGGGAGCTGTTTTTT. Protein product: CASKGANTGELFF.

The chain carries TRBV5-1 and TRBJ2-5, with D possibly being TRBD2 (6 bases). V was pared by 3 bases and J by 0 bases, with 12 bases between. Germline V lookup: CDR1 SGHRS, CDR2 YFSETQ. The CDR3 runs 15 residues. CDR3 region: CASSWGSGDQETQYF. DNA for the CDR3: TGCGCCAGCAGCTGGGGTTCGGGAGACCAAGAGACCCAGTACTTC.

The chain is built from TRBV18 and TRBJ1-5; 7 nucleotides match TRBD1. Germline-derived CDR1 and CDR2 are KGHSH and LQKENI. This CDR3 is built from 16 residues. After removal of 5 bases from V and 0 bases from J, the junction contained 7 bases not matched to a gene. This chain's CDR3 is CASSSGDSYSNQPQHF. The CDR3 DNA reads as TGTGCCAGCTCATCAGGGGACAGCTATAGCAATCAGCCCCAGCATTTT.

This rearrangement joins TRBV12-5 to TRBJ2-1; 7 nucleotides align to TRBD2. After removal of 7 bases from V and 8 bases from J, the junction contained 14 bases not matched to a gene. Germline CDR1 LGHNT, CDR2 FRNRAP. The CDR3 sequence is 15 residues long. The CDR3, as DNA: TGTGCTAGTGCCTTGGGCTGGGGAGGGTTCGATGAGCAGTTCTTC. Translating gives CASALGWGGFDEQFF.

The chain joins TRBV15 to TRBJ2-7; D gene unclear. This CDR3 is 11 amino acids long. Germline lookup yields CDR1 LNHNV and CDR2 YYDKDF (reference sequence). Deletions cut 6 bases from V and 2 bases from J, with 5 bases between. CDR3 nucleotides: TGTGCCACCAGTTCCGCCTACGAGCAGTACTTC. The encoded protein is CATSSAYEQYF.

The V and J genes are TRBV10-1 and TRBJ2-3; a weak D match, TRBD2 (5 bases). Germline lookup yields CDR1 WNHNN and CDR2 SYGVQD (reference sequence). Trimming left V 8 bases short and J 4 bases short, with 10 bases between. CDR3 length equals 12 residues. This CDR3 is CASGERPDTQYF. The CDR3 coding sequence is TGCGCCAGCGGGGAGCGCCCAGATACGCAGTATTTT.

As for this clone: Different DNA sequences within this sample yield the same CDR3. This chain links TRBV27 with TRBJ1-5; no clear D. CDR1 is MNHEY and CDR2 is SMNVEV in the germline V gene (reference sequence). V lost 3 bases to trimming and J lost 4 bases, with 4 bases between them. The CDR3 runs to 12 residues. CDR3 residues: CASSFYNQPQHF. Written as DNA, the CDR3 is TGTGCCAGCAGTTTCTATAATCAGCCCCAGCATTTT.